This T cell receptor (beta chain) was found in a study of T cell repertoires in cytomegalovirus infection. Background on the study: CMV infection together with matching HLA type was indicated by public TCR beta signatures. Study-level points and caveats: Dominating the ex vivo response were TCR beta clonotypes that were CMV-specific and HLA-C-restricted.

This CDR3 is built from 15 residues. Germline V lookup: CDR1 SEHNR, CDR2 FQNEAQ (reference sequence). The V segment lost 6 bases and the J segment 4 bases; nucleotides outside the gene matches: 7. TCRdb processed the reads anew with MiXCR; each CDR3 protein has one entry. The sample has approximately 630,000 distinct CDR3 sequences, more than 20% seen once. A remark on this clonotype: The antigen remains undetermined.

The source of this sequence is a human donor in good health (CMV status not recorded). Some clones in this sample may be carry-over from other donors' samples. J is TRBJ2-1 and V is TRBV7-9; 9 nucleotides agree with TRBD2. Specimen: CD8+ T cells from PBMCs. Here the CDR3 DNA reads TGTGCCAGCAGGAAGCTAGCGGGGCCTTACAATGAGCAGTTCTTC. As protein: CASRKLAGPYNEQFF.